A single sample is the source of the 19 T cell receptor beta chains below, sequenced in a study of breast tumors, draining lymph nodes, adjacent tissues. TCRdb analysed the multiplex PCR reads with MiXCR anew, one entry per CDR3 protein. The sample holds tens of thousands of distinct CDR3 sequences, approximately 19% seen once. Axillary draining lymph nodes of breast cancer patients supplied the node samples. Sequenced input: axillary lymph node tissue. Every receptor here comes from a female donor with breast cancer. Some clones in this sample may be carry-over from other donors' samples.

Notes on this clonotype: No conserved phenylalanine or tryptophan is present at the end of the CDR3, so a read error is the likely explanation. The DNA is left out, because the CDR3 cannot be placed on it with certainty; the CDR3 is given as TCRdb lists it. This rearrangement joins TRBV7-9 to TRBJ2-7; the table names TRBD1, a call not compared with the DNA. CDR1 is SEHNR, CDR2 FQNEAQ, per germline (reference sequence). The CDR3 is 12 amino acids in total, end residues counted. The CDR3 loop is CASSSRGTERYS.

Details on this clonotype: This may come from a read error, since a much larger clone is one base off. The chain couples TRBV7-2 to TRBJ2-5; 10 bases fit TRBD1. The CDR3 has 15 residues. Trimming removed 5 bases from V and 3 bases from J; junction bases left unmatched: 6. Germline V gene lookup returns CDR1 SGHTA and CDR2 FQGNSA. CDR3 sequence: CASSPGTGDEETQYF. CDR3 coding DNA: TGTGCCAGCAGCCCCGGGACAGGGGATGAAGAGACCCAGTACTTC. Full variable domain (missing parts from reference TRBV7-2 and TRBJ2-5): GAGVSQSPSNKVTEKGKDVELRCDPISGHTALYWYRQSLGQGLEFLIYFQGNSAPDKSGLPSDRFSAERTGGSVSTLTIQRTQQEDSAVYLCASSPGTGDEETQYFGPGTRLLVL.

This clonotype occurred a few times. The genes are TRBV28 and TRBJ2-2, with D tentatively TRBD2 (5 bases). The CDR3 runs to 15 residues. Per the germline V gene, CDR1 is MDHEN and CDR2 is SYDVKM. V was cut by 6 bases and J by 4 bases, with 15 bases left in between. The CDR3 loop reads CASSPPWAGTGELFF. For the CDR3, the DNA is TGTGCCAGCAGCCCCCCCTGGGCGGGCACCGGGGAGCTGTTTTTT. Drawing the rest from reference TRBV28 and TRBJ2-2, the complete variable domain is DVKVTQSSRYLVKRTGEKVFLECVQDMDHENMFWYRQDPGLGLRLIYFSYDVKMKEKGDIPEGYSVSREKKERFSLILESASTNQTSMYLCASSPPWAGTGELFFGEGSRLTVL.

The chain joins TRBV4-1 to TRBJ2-1; 9 bases agree with TRBD2. CDR1 is MGHRA and CDR2 is YSYEKL in the germline V gene. V gave up 1 base and J gave up 6 bases; unmatched junction bases: 4. The CDR3 consists of 15 residues. CDR3 region: CASSQGLAVLNEQFF. In DNA, the CDR3 is TGCGCCAGCAGCCAAGGACTAGCGGTTCTCAATGAGCAGTTCTTC.

This clonotype was found many times. The chain has TRBV5-1 and TRBJ1-5; 7 bases fit TRBD1. Trimming took 4 bases from V and 4 from J; bases not matched to a gene: 5. The germline V gene has CDR1 SGHRS and CDR2 YFSETQ. The CDR3 covers 14 residues. The CDR3 sequence is CASSEGTANQPQHF. DNA of the CDR3: TGCGCCAGCAGCGAAGGGACAGCGAATCAGCCCCAGCATTTT. The whole variable domain, filled in from reference TRBV5-1 and TRBJ1-5, reads KAGVTQTPRYLIKTRGQQVTLSCSPISGHRSVSWYQQTPGQGLQFLFEYFSETQRNKGNFPGRFSGRQFSNSRSEMNVSTLELGDSALYLCASSEGTANQPQHFGDGTRLSIL.

A word on this clonotype: With a much larger clone just one base away, this may be a read error. The rearrangement uses TRBV5-4 and TRBJ2-7; TRBD2 matches at 7 bases. Looked up from germline, CDR1 is SGHNT and CDR2 is YYREEE (reference sequence). The CDR3 consists of 16 residues. The junction had 11 bases not matched to a gene; V was cut back by 3 bases and J by 2 bases. CDR3 residues: CASSSLATGGTYEQYF. The CDR3 region has the DNA TGTGCCAGCAGCTCACTAGCGACTGGCGGGACCTACGAGCAGTACTTC.

The chain recombines TRBV18 with TRBJ2-3; D unclear. CDR3 length equals 12 residues. Germline V gene data show CDR1 as KGHSH and CDR2 as LQKENI. The V end lost 2 bases, the J end lost 7 bases, and 7 bases lay between the germline ends. This CDR3 is CASSPVGNTQYF. The CDR3 nucleotides read TGTGCCAGCTCACCAGTGGGAAATACGCAGTATTTT.

This sequence joins TRBV3-1 and TRBJ1-5, with D possibly matching TRBD1 (5 bases). CDR3 length equals 13 residues. The germline V gene has CDR1 LGHDT and CDR2 YNNKEL (reference sequence). Trimming shortened V by 1 base and J by 9 bases, and 10 bases separated the two germline ends. The CDR3 nucleotides read TGTGCCAGCAGCCAAGGGGACCAGCGGCCCCAGCATTTT. It translates to CASSQGDQRPQHF. The whole variable domain, filled in from reference TRBV3-1 and TRBJ1-5, reads DTAVSQTPKYLVTQMGNDKSIKCEQNLGHDTMYWYKQDSKKFLKIMFSYNNKELIINETVPNRFSPKSPDKAHLNLHINSLELGDSAVYFCASSQGDQRPQHFGDGTRLSIL.

In its sample, this clonotype was seen many times. The chain is built from TRBV7-9 and TRBJ1-2; the D gene is possibly TRBD1 (5 bases). This CDR3 region has 15 residues. Germline V gene data show CDR1 as SEHNR and CDR2 as FQNEAQ (reference sequence). V was cut by 5 bases and J by 3 bases, with 16 bases left in between. The CDR3 sequence: CASSATQGRDYGYTF. The DNA of the CDR3 is TGTGCCAGCAGCGCGACCCAGGGAAGAGACTATGGCTACACCTTC.

Concerning this clonotype itself: With a much larger clone just one base away, this may be a read error. This chain connects TRBV11-3 to TRBJ2-3; 8 bases map to TRBD2. CDR3 length: 15 residues. CDR1 and CDR2 (germline): SGHNT, YENEEA. The trim removed 5 bases at V and 2 bases at J, leaving 6 bases unmatched. CDR3 sequence (DNA): TGTGCCAGCAGCACGACTAGCGCGGACACAGATACGCAGTATTTT. It is translated as CASSTTSADTDTQYF.

This clonotype was detected many times. The chain couples TRBV3-1 to TRBJ1-2, with D hard to call. The germline CDR1 and CDR2 sequences are LGHDT and YNNKEL (reference sequence). The CDR3 runs 13 residues. The V end was cut by 1 base, the J end by 6 bases, with 9 bases between. The CDR3 sequence: CASSQVLRDGYTF. In DNA, the CDR3 is TGTGCCAGCAGCCAAGTTCTGCGGGATGGCTACACCTTC.

The table lists this clonotype with a few counts. A much bigger clone sits one base away, suggesting this may be a read error. V gene TRBV6-2 or TRBV6-3 combines with J gene TRBJ2-7; TRBD2 matches at 11 bases. Germline V lookup: CDR1 MNHEY, CDR2 SVGEGT. This CDR3 has 15 amino acids. This CDR3 is CASSPRGLADTKQHF. In nucleotides, the CDR3 is TGTGCCAGCAGCCCCCGGGGACTAGCGGATACGAAGCAGCACTTC.

This clonotype was seen ten or more times. The chain employs TRBV7-2 and TRBJ1-4; no clear D gene. V gave up 6 bases and J gave up 7 bases, with 9 bases separating them. This CDR3 is 12 amino acids long. The germline V gene encodes CDR1 SGHTA and CDR2 FQGNSA. The CDR3 spells CASSSDREKLFF. For the CDR3, the DNA is TGTGCCAGCAGTTCGGACCGTGAAAAACTGTTTTTT.

There are many counts of this clonotype. V usage is TRBV19 and J usage is TRBJ2-1; D unclear. This CDR3 is 15 amino acids long. Trimming took off 3 bases at V and 3 bases at J, with 12 bases between the two ends. The germline V gene has CDR1 LNHDA and CDR2 SQIVND (reference sequence). CDR3 in amino acids: CASSILLTDYNEQFF. The CDR3 DNA reads as TGTGCCAGTAGTATTTTATTGACGGACTACAATGAGCAGTTCTTC.

This clonotype was counted ten times or more. The rearrangement joins TRBV7-3 to TRBJ2-1; 9 nucleotides agree with TRBD1. The CDR3 is 15 amino acids. V shed 5 bases, J shed 6 bases, and the junction held 8 bases outside the gene matches. Germline assignment: CDR1 SGHTA and CDR2 FQGTGA. CDR3 bases: TGTGCCAGCAGCCCAATCGGGACAGGGCCCAATGAGCAGTTCTTC. Residues: CASSPIGTGPNEQFF.

This clonotype was seen repeatedly, ten times or more. The chain carries TRBV20-1 and TRBJ2-7; a possible D gene is TRBD1 (5 bases). The CDR3 has 13 residues. CDR1 is DFQATT, CDR2 SNEGSKA, per germline (reference sequence). The V gene lost 1 base and the J gene lost 6 bases, with 13 bases spanning the gap. The CDR3 here is CSARVAGQGEQYF. The CDR3 DNA is TGCAGTGCTAGAGTGGCAGGGCAAGGCGAGCAGTACTTC.

This clonotype has at least ten counts. This chain joins TRBV6-1 and TRBJ2-3; TRBD1 or TRBD2 may be the D gene (5 bases each). Germline assignment: CDR1 MNHNS and CDR2 SASEGT. There are 13 residues in the CDR3. Trimming took off 7 bases at V and 4 bases at J, with 12 bases between the two ends. CDR3 sequence reads: CASTEGRADTQYF. In DNA form, the CDR3 reads TGTGCCAGCACTGAGGGGCGGGCAGATACGCAGTATTTT.

The rearrangement links TRBV11-3 to TRBJ1-1; D may be TRBD1 (5 bases). V was pared by 5 bases and J by 3 bases, with 10 bases between. Germline assignment: CDR1 SGHNT and CDR2 YENEEA. The CDR3 has 13 amino acids. CDR3 sequence (DNA): TGTGCCAGCAGCCCTGGGGGGTACACTGAAGCTTTCTTT. Amino acids: CASSPGGYTEAFF.

The sample holds many counts of this clonotype. The CDR3 loop is CASSLEPPSVVQETQYF. In DNA form, the CDR3 reads TGTGCCAGCAGCTTGGAACCCCCAAGCGTAGTCCAAGAGACCCAGTACTTC. The rearrangement uses TRBV7-2 and TRBJ2-5; D is unresolved. The CDR3 runs to 17 residues. Trimming took 3 bases from V and 1 from J, leaving 18 bases between them. The germline gives CDR1 SGHTA, CDR2 FQGNSA.